These T cell receptor beta chains were read from a single sample in a study of control samples from healthy donors and cancer patients. This table comes from immunoSEQ multiplex PCR, and its TCRdb copy is limited to in-frame clones, with some not included. Of 30,000 to 40,000 clones in the sample, approximately 95% were seen once. Sequencing was performed on PBMCs. These receptor sequences come from a middle-aged man with colorectal cancer. Each CDR3 is given with its conserved first and last residue. Fields, in order: D gene, J gene, V gene, CDR3 DNA, CDR3 protein. D genes are given only for firm matches.

D: NA
J: TRBJ1-6
V: TRBV9
DNA: TGTGCCAGCAGCGCGCAGGGTACTAACTCCTATAATTCACCCCTCCACTTT
CDR3: CASSAQGTNSYNSPLHF

D: NA
J: TRBJ2-5
V: TRBV7-2
DNA: TGTGCCAGCGGCGAGTTGGGGGGTAACCAAGAGACCCAGTACTTC
CDR3: CASGELGGNQETQYF

D: NA
J: TRBJ2-3
V: TRBV5-4
DNA: TGTGCCAGCAGGAGAGGGGCGGGGCCCCGCGATACGCAGTATTTT
CDR3: CASRRGAGPRDTQYF

D: TRBD1
J: TRBJ2-1
V: TRBV18
DNA: TGTGCCAGCCATCAAGCCGGGACAGGCTACAATGAGCAGTTCTTC
CDR3: CASHQAGTGYNEQFF

D: TRBD1
J: TRBJ1-3
V: TRBV5-5
DNA: TGTGCCAGCAGCTCAAGACAGGGGCTAAGCTCTGGAAACACCATATATTTT
CDR3: CASSSRQGLSSGNTIYF

D: TRBD1
J: TRBJ2-7
V: TRBV29-1
DNA: TGCAGCGTAAAAACCGGGACAGGGGGGTCCTACGAGCAGTACTTC
CDR3: CSVKTGTGGSYEQYF

D: TRBD2
J: TRBJ2-7
V: TRBV18
DNA: TGTGCCAGCTCACCAAGCACTAGCGGAACCTACGAGCAGTACTTC
CDR3: CASSPSTSGTYEQYF

D: NA
J: TRBJ1-1
V: TRBV5-1
DNA: TGCGCCAGCAGCCCGGACGGGAACACTGAAGCTTTCTTT
CDR3: CASSPDGNTEAFF

D: TRBD1
J: TRBJ2-7
V: TRBV29-1
DNA: TGCAGCGTTACCGGGACAGCCTACGAGCAGTACTTC
CDR3: CSVTGTAYEQYF

D: NA
J: TRBJ1-5
V: TRBV6-2/TRBV6-3
DNA: TGTGCCAGCAGTTACACCCTCGGGGGCCTGTCGCCCCAGCATTTT
CDR3: CASSYTLGGLSPQHF